Shown below are 19 T cell receptor beta chains from a single sample sequenced in a study of CD4 T cells in relation to SARS-CoV-2 and coronaviruses. Here immunoSEQ multiplex PCR was the method, and the copy in TCRdb shows in-frame clones only, minus some. The sample records 25,000 to 30,000 clones, approximately 78% being singletons. These receptors have no known antigen. Unexposed donor CD4+ T cells date from about 2010-2018, before the COVID-19 pandemic. The cells were cultured for approximately ten days before CD4+ T cells were isolated. Sequenced sample: CD4+ T cells from PBMCs, cultured in vitro. The receptor source for this set is a human donor in good health.

The chain employs TRBV3-1 (or the pseudogene TRBV3-2) and TRBJ2-6; 10 positions agree with TRBD1. Looked up from germline, CDR1 is LGHDT and CDR2 is YNNKEL (reference sequence). CDR3 length equals 17 residues. After removal of 1 base from V and 3 bases from J, the junction contained 3 bases not matched to a gene. DNA for the CDR3: TGTGCCAGCAGCCAAGGACAGGGGGCGAGTGGGGCCAACGTCCTGACTTTC. Translated: CASSQGQGASGANVLTF.

The genes are TRBV9 and TRBJ1-2; maybe TRBD1 (6 bases). The germline gives CDR1 SGDLS, CDR2 YYNGEE. The V end lost 5 bases, the J end lost 3 bases, and 17 bases lay between the germline ends. There are 15 residues in the CDR3. The CDR3 DNA reads TGTGCCAGCAGTGGCGGGGGCGCCGGGGACTATGGCTACACCTTC. The encoded protein is CASSGGGAGDYGYTF.

The gene calls are TRBV18 and TRBJ2-7; TRBD1 might be the D (5 bases). Trimming shortened V by 3 bases and J by 1 base, and 16 bases separated the two germline ends. CDR3 size: 16 residues. CDR1 and CDR2 (germline): KGHSH, LQKENI. The CDR3: CASSPELTVLSYEQYF. DNA for the CDR3: TGTGCCAGCTCACCGGAGTTGACAGTTCTTTCCTACGAGCAGTACTTC.

This sequence joins TRBV7-9 and TRBJ1-4; D is perhaps TRBD1 (6 bases). CDR1 SEHNR and CDR2 FQNEAQ come from the germline V gene (reference sequence). The CDR3 has 16 residues. V lost 5 bases, J lost 0 bases, and 13 bases lay in between. CDR3 protein: CASSRRGGATNEKLFF. In DNA, the CDR3 is TGTGCCAGCAGCCGCCGGGGGGGCGCAACTAATGAAAAACTGTTTTTT.

There are a few counts of this clone. The CDR3 nucleotides read TGTGCCAGCAAGGCGGAATCTGCAGCTTTCTTT. Its translation is CASKAESAAFF. The chain is built from TRBV2 and TRBJ1-1; D is unclear. The V and J ends lost 7 bases and 10 bases respectively, with 13 bases between them. The CDR3 runs 11 residues. CDR1 is SNHLY and CDR2 is FYNNEI in the germline V gene.

The genes are TRBV6-5 and TRBJ2-2, with D hard to call. V gave up 6 bases and J gave up 6 bases, with 11 bases separating them. Germline CDR1 is MNHEY and CDR2 is SVGAGI. The CDR3 is made up of 13 amino acids. The CDR3 DNA reads TGTGCCAGCAGGTCAGAGGTCGCCGGGGAGCTGTTTTTT. It encodes CASRSEVAGELFF.

The gene calls are TRBV3-1 (or the pseudogene TRBV3-2) and TRBJ1-4; D not certain. The CDR3 consists of 14 residues. Germline CDR1 reads LGHDT; CDR2 reads YNNKEL (reference sequence). V was cut by 1 base and J by 8 bases, with 11 bases left in between. This chain's CDR3 is CASSQGIDGEKLFF. In DNA, the CDR3 is TGTGCCAGCAGCCAAGGTATAGACGGAGAAAAACTGTTTTTT.

The chain joins TRBV18 to TRBJ1-3; 7 positions match TRBD1. The CDR3 loop spans 14 amino acids. V was clipped by 2 bases and J by 4 bases; unmatched bases: 2. CDR1 and CDR2 from the germline V gene are KGHSH and LQKENI. Here the CDR3 DNA reads TGTGCCAGCTCACCAGGGACAGAGGGAAACACCATATATTTT. Translation gives CASSPGTEGNTIYF.

The J gene is TRBJ2-2, the V gene TRBV19; the D gene is possibly TRBD1 (6 bases). The germline gives CDR1 LNHDA, CDR2 SQIVND (reference sequence). V was cut by 5 bases and J by 3 bases, with 10 bases left in between. CDR3 length: 14 amino acids. The CDR3 protein is CASSSGHHTGELFF. CDR3 bases: TGTGCCAGTAGTTCGGGACACCACACCGGGGAGCTGTTTTTT. The whole variable domain, remainder taken from reference TRBV19 and TRBJ2-2, is DGGITQSPKYLFRKEGQNVTLSCEQNLNHDAMYWYRQDPGQGLRLIYYSQIVNDFQKGDIAEGYSVSREKKESFPLTVTSAQKNPTAFYLCASSSGHHTGELFFGEGSRLTVL.

The chain joins TRBV6-5 to TRBJ2-1; the D call may be TRBD1 or TRBD2 (5 bases each). V gave up 7 bases and J gave up 10 bases, with 17 bases separating them. This CDR3 spans 13 amino acids. CDR1 is MNHEY, CDR2 SVGAGI, per germline. DNA for the CDR3: TGTGCCAGCATCCTCGAGGGGTATCGCGAGCAGTTCTTC. Translated: CASILEGYREQFF.

This sequence joins TRBV6-5 and TRBJ2-1, with 9 bases aligning to TRBD2. The germline V gene has CDR1 MNHEY and CDR2 SVGAGI. The CDR3 is 16 residues long. Trimming at V came to 2 bases and at J to 0 bases, leaving 2 bases not matched to a gene. CDR3 in amino acids: CASSYRTSASYNEQFF. CDR3 in DNA: TGTGCCAGCAGTTACCGGACTAGCGCCTCCTACAATGAGCAGTTCTTC.

J is TRBJ2-5 and V is TRBV30; the D gene is possibly TRBD2 (5 bases). The CDR3 has 14 residues. Germline V gene sequence: CDR1 GTSNPN, CDR2 SVGIG (reference sequence). The V gene lost 0 bases and the J gene lost 2 bases, with 10 bases spanning the gap. The CDR3, as DNA: TGTGCCTGGAGTGTCCCGGGATATCAAGAGACCCAGTACTTC. Its translation: CAWSVPGYQETQYF.

The CDR3 nucleotides are TGTGCCAGCAGCTTAGCCCGCGGGCCCGGGGAGCTGTTTTTT. This translates into CASSLARGPGELFF. The chain combines TRBV7-2 with TRBJ2-2; perhaps TRBD2 as D (5 bases). Germline V gene sequence: CDR1 SGHTA, CDR2 FQGNSA. This CDR3 contains 14 residues. Deletions cut 0 bases from V and 6 bases from J, with 8 bases between.

The chain links TRBV19 to TRBJ2-5; perhaps D is TRBD1 or TRBD2 (6 bases each). Trimming left V 5 bases short and J 5 bases short, with 18 bases between. CDR3 length: 15 residues. Germline lookup yields CDR1 LNHDA and CDR2 SQIVND (reference sequence). The CDR3 region has the DNA TGTGCCAGTAGTTCCGGGGGCGTCAACGGGGAGACCCAGTACTTC. Translating gives CASSSGGVNGETQYF.

This chain connects TRBV12-5 to TRBJ1-1, with a tentative D call TRBD1 (5 bases). This CDR3 region has 15 residues. Per germline, CDR1 LGHNT and CDR2 FRNRAP. V lost 1 base, J lost 6 bases, and 15 bases lay in between. The CDR3 loop reads CASGLDIGTGAEAFF. The CDR3 DNA is TGTGCTAGTGGTTTGGACATCGGGACTGGGGCTGAAGCTTTCTTT.

The rearrangement links TRBV7-2 to TRBJ2-3, with 9 bases that match TRBD1. There are 17 residues in the CDR3. The germline V gene encodes CDR1 SGHTA and CDR2 FQGNSA. The J segment lost 2 bases and the V segment lost 6 bases, leaving 12 bases of the junction unmatched. Here the CDR3 DNA reads TGTGCCAGCAGACCTAACAGGGGGCTCTTCCCCACAGATACGCAGTATTTT. Residues: CASRPNRGLFPTDTQYF.

The chain couples TRBV10-1 to TRBJ2-7; either TRBD1 or TRBD2 may supply D (6 bases each). CDR1 WNHNN and CDR2 SYGVQD come from the germline V gene (reference sequence). Trimming cost V 3 bases and J 3 bases, with 12 bases left between them. The CDR3 spans 14 residues. The CDR3 is CASSEAGRGYEQYF. The DNA of the CDR3 is TGCGCCAGCAGTGAAGCGGGCAGGGGCTACGAGCAGTACTTC.

CDR3 bases: TGTGCCAGCAGCTTTGGCCTGGGCAGAACCTACGAGCAGTACTTC. This translates into CASSFGLGRTYEQYF. V usage is TRBV27 and J usage is TRBJ2-7; D uncertain. This CDR3 has 15 residues. Germline V lookup: CDR1 MNHEY, CDR2 SMNVEV (reference sequence). Trimming cost V 6 bases and J 2 bases, with 17 bases left between them.

The chain couples TRBV3-1 (or the pseudogene TRBV3-2) to TRBJ1-4, with D tentatively TRBD1 (5 bases). The V end lost 0 bases, the J end lost 0 bases, and 8 bases lay between the germline ends. The CDR3 consists of 16 residues. Germline CDR1 and CDR2: LGHDT and YNNKEL (reference sequence). The CDR3 reads CASSQEMGATNEKLFF. In DNA form, the CDR3 reads TGTGCCAGCAGCCAAGAAATGGGGGCAACTAATGAAAAACTGTTTTTT.